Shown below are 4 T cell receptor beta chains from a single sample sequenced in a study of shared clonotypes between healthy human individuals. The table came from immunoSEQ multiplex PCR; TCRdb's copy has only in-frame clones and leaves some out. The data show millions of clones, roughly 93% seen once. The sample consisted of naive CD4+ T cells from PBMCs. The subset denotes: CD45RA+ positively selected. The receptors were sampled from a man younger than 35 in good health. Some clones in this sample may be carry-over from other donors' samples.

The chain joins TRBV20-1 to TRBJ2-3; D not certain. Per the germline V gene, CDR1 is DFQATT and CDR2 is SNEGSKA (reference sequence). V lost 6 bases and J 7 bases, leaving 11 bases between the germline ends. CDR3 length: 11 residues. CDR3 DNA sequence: TGCAGTGCCCCGCTTGTTTATACGCAGTATTTT. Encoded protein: CSAPLVYTQYF.

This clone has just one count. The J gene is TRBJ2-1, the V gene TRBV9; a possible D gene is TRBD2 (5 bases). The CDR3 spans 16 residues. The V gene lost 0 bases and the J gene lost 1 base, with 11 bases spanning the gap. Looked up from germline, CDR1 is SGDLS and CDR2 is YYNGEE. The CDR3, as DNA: TGTGCCAGCAGCGTAGGAGCTAGCTTTTCCTACAATGAGCAGTTCTTC. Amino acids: CASSVGASFSYNEQFF.

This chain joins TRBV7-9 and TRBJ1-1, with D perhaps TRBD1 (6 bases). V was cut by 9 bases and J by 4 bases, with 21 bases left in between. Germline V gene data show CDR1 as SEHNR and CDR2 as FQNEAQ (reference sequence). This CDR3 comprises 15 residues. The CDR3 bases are TGTGCCAGTACTTCAGGGGCCTGGACCGCCACTGAAGCTTTCTTT. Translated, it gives CASTSGAWTATEAFF. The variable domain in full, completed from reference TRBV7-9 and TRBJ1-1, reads DTGVSQNPRHKITKRGQNVTFRCDPISEHNRLYWYRQTLGQGPEFLTYFQNEAQLEKSRLLSDRFSAERPKGSFSTLEIQRTEQGDSAMYLCASTSGAWTATEAFFGQGTRLTVV.

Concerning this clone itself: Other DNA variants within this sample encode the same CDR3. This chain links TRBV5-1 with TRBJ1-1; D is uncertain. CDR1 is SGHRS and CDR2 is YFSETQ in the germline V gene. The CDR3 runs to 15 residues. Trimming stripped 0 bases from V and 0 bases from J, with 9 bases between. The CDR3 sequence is CASSLAPGVNTEAFF. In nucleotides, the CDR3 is TGCGCCAGCAGCTTGGCCCCCGGAGTGAACACTGAAGCTTTCTTT.